Presented here are 21 T cell receptor beta chains from one specimen sequenced in a study of shared clonotypes between healthy human individuals. Repertoires were generated with immunoSEQ multiplex PCR, while TCRdb's copy carries only in-frame clones and drops some. The sample contains about 1.5 million clones, about 98% of which appear only once. The sequencing input was naive CD4+ T cells sorted from blood. Subset denoted: CD45RA+ positively selected. The receptor set was obtained from a man younger than 45 in good health.

In regard to this clone: The sample carries other DNA sequences with the same CDR3. The rearrangement uses TRBV19 and TRBJ1-5, with D unresolved. Germline V gene sequence: CDR1 LNHDA, CDR2 SQIVND (reference sequence). The germline V and J ends were trimmed by 3 bases and 1 base, with 4 bases remaining between them. The CDR3 is made up of 13 amino acids. This chain's CDR3 is CASSIQSNQPQHF. DNA for the CDR3: TGTGCCAGTAGTATTCAGAGCAATCAGCCCCAGCATTTT. The whole variable domain, filled in from reference TRBV19 and TRBJ1-5, reads DGGITQSPKYLFRKEGQNVTLSCEQNLNHDAMYWYRQDPGQGLRLIYYSQIVNDFQKGDIAEGYSVSREKKESFPLTVTSAQKNPTAFYLCASSIQSNQPQHFGDGTRLSIL.

This rearrangement joins TRBV6-5 to TRBJ1-1; D ambiguous. The germline CDR1 and CDR2 sequences are MNHEY and SVGAGI. V shed 5 bases and J shed 0 bases, with 10 bases lying between them. This CDR3 contains 14 residues. The CDR3: CASSERVMNTEAFF. The CDR3 DNA reads as TGTGCCAGCAGTGAAAGGGTGATGAACACTGAAGCTTTCTTT.

The rearrangement joins TRBV7-2 to TRBJ2-7, with 10 bases that match TRBD2. CDR3 length: 17 residues. The germline CDR1 and CDR2 sequences are SGHTA and FQGNSA. After removal of 5 bases from V and 0 bases from J, the junction contained 10 bases not matched to a gene. The CDR3 here is CASSPAVASGSSYEQYF. The CDR3 DNA follows: TGTGCCAGCAGCCCTGCTGTGGCTAGCGGGAGCTCCTACGAGCAGTACTTC.

The rearrangement links TRBV7-2 to TRBJ1-4; the D is unclear. V dropped 1 base and J dropped 5 bases, with 17 bases sitting between them. Germline V gives CDR1 SGHTA, CDR2 FQGNSA. The CDR3 has 17 residues. The CDR3 protein is CASSLGFFSGENEKLFF. The DNA of the CDR3 is TGTGCCAGCAGCTTAGGCTTCTTCTCCGGCGAGAATGAAAAACTGTTTTTT.

V is TRBV7-2 and J is TRBJ2-3; either TRBD1 or TRBD2 may supply D (5 bases each). Germline CDR1 SGHTA, CDR2 FQGNSA. The CDR3 covers 14 residues. Trimming stripped 2 bases from V and 4 bases from J, with 10 bases between. The CDR3 loop is CASSLQGAPDTQYF. CDR3 sequence (DNA): TGTGCCAGCAGCTTACAGGGAGCACCAGATACGCAGTATTTT.

This sequence joins TRBV6-1 and TRBJ1-4; D possibly corresponds to TRBD1 (5 bases). The germline CDR1 and CDR2 sequences are MNHNS and SASEGT. The CDR3 consists of 14 residues. Between the trimmed V and J ends, which lost 6 bases and 8 bases, there was a span of 16 bases. The CDR3 coding sequence is TGTGCCAGCAGCTACCGGGACCCATACGAAAAACTGTTTTTT. It specifies CASSYRDPYEKLFF.

The chain employs TRBV28 and TRBJ2-7; no definite D call. The CDR3 is 14 residues long. Trimming stripped 2 bases from V and 3 bases from J, with 11 bases between. Germline V gene sequence: CDR1 MDHEN, CDR2 SYDVKM. The CDR3 spells CASSLAPPSYEQYF. As DNA, the CDR3 is TGTGCCAGCAGTTTAGCCCCTCCTAGCTACGAGCAGTACTTC.

This chain links TRBV11-3 with TRBJ2-7; D assignment may be TRBD1 or TRBD2 (6 bases each). V was cut by 2 bases and J by 3 bases, with 11 bases left in between. Germline assignment: CDR1 SGHNT and CDR2 YENEEA. This CDR3 spans 14 amino acids. CDR3 sequence: CASSLLGGDYEQYF. CDR3 DNA sequence: TGTGCCAGCAGCTTATTGGGGGGCGACTACGAGCAGTACTTC. Supplemented by reference TRBV11-3 and TRBJ2-7, the full variable domain reads EAGVVQSPRYKIIEKKQPVAFWCNPISGHNTLYWYLQNLGQGPELLIRYENEEAVDDSQLPKDRFSAERLKGVDSTLKIQPAELGDSAVYLCASSLLGGDYEQYFGPGTRLTVT.

V usage is TRBV28 and J usage is TRBJ1-2; D call uncertain. The germline V gene encodes CDR1 MDHEN and CDR2 SYDVKM. This CDR3 has 12 amino acids. V gave up 2 bases and J gave up 9 bases, with 10 bases separating them. This CDR3 is CASSLLLDRYTF. DNA of the CDR3: TGTGCCAGCAGTTTACTACTGGACCGCTACACCTTC.

The chain is built from TRBV11-2 and TRBJ2-7; TRBD2 aligns across 13 bases. This CDR3 is built from 15 residues. V shed 5 bases and J 3 bases; nucleotides not matched to a gene: 4. Germline V gene data show CDR1 as SGHAT and CDR2 as FQNNGV. The CDR3: CASSARLAGGYEQYF. The CDR3 DNA reads TGTGCCAGCAGCGCCAGACTAGCGGGGGGCTACGAGCAGTACTTC.

The rearrangement joins TRBV10-2 to TRBJ2-5, with TRBD2 matching over 15 bases. Trimming removed 7 bases from V and 2 bases from J; junction bases left unmatched: 8. The germline gives CDR1 WSHSY, CDR2 SAAADI. This CDR3 region has 17 residues. Written as DNA, the CDR3 is TGCGCCAGCATGAAGGGACTAGCGGGAGGTATTCAAGAGACCCAGTACTTC. Amino acids: CASMKGLAGGIQETQYF.

In the case of this clone: This CDR3 is also generated by other DNA sequences in the sample. The chain carries TRBV5-1 and TRBJ2-6; no clear D. V dropped 3 bases and J dropped 0 bases, with 7 bases sitting between them. CDR3 length equals 15 residues. Germline CDR1 is SGHRS and CDR2 is YFSETQ. The chain's CDR3 is CASSSISSGANVLTF. In DNA form, the CDR3 reads TGCGCCAGCAGCTCGATAAGCTCTGGGGCCAACGTCCTGACTTTC.

The rearrangement uses TRBV7-2 and TRBJ2-5, with D possibly matching TRBD2 (5 bases). Germline V gives CDR1 SGHTA, CDR2 FQGNSA. The V end lost 2 bases, the J end lost 4 bases, and 11 bases lay between the germline ends. The CDR3 covers 14 residues. This CDR3 is CASSLYPLAETQYF. The CDR3 nucleotides are TGTGCCAGCAGCTTATATCCCCTAGCAGAGACCCAGTACTTC.

The V and J genes are TRBV7-6 and TRBJ2-5; TRBD2 aligns across 7 bases. Germline V gene sequence: CDR1 SGHVS, CDR2 FNYEAQ. Germline trimming cut 4 bases from V and 5 bases from J; bases unmatched to any gene: 16. This CDR3 has 17 residues. The CDR3 sequence: CASSYYGSGISSETQYF. The CDR3 DNA reads TGTGCCAGCAGCTACTACGGGAGCGGGATCTCGTCGGAGACCCAGTACTTC.

This clone was picked up one time. The chain employs TRBV29-1 and TRBJ2-1; 8 bases align to TRBD2. V gave up 4 bases and J gave up 10 bases; unmatched junction bases: 6. The CDR3 totals 12 residues. From germline, CDR1 is SQVTM and CDR2 ANQGSEA. The CDR3, as DNA: TGCAGCGTTGTCCCTTCTAGCGGGGAGCAGTTCTTC. Protein product: CSVVPSSGEQFF.

The CDR3 nucleotides are TGTGCCAGCGGAGGACAGGGGGGAGAGACCCAGTACTTC. This sequence encodes CASGGQGGETQYF. The chain links TRBV2 to TRBJ2-5; 10 nucleotides align to TRBD1. The CDR3 has 13 amino acids. V gave up 8 bases and J gave up 4 bases; unmatched junction bases: 4. The germline CDR1 and CDR2 sequences are SNHLY and FYNNEI. The full variable domain, completed using reference TRBV2 and TRBJ2-5, is EPEVTQTPSHQVTQMGQEVILRCVPISNHLYFYWYRQILGQKVEFLVSFYNNEISEKSEIFDDQFSVERPDGSNFTLKIRSTKLEDSAMYFCASGGQGGETQYFGPGTRLLVL.

The chain joins TRBV5-1 to TRBJ2-7; D perhaps matches TRBD1 (5 bases). The CDR3 length is 12 residues. V lost 2 bases, J lost 6 bases, and 9 bases lay in between. Germline CDR1 and CDR2: SGHRS and YFSETQ. CDR3 amino acids: CASSFGRGEQYF. Written as DNA, the CDR3 is TGCGCCAGCAGCTTTGGAAGGGGCGAGCAGTACTTC.

CDR3 protein: CASSSPSGEQYF. In DNA, the CDR3 is TGTGCCAGCAGTTCACCATCGGGAGAGCAGTACTTC. The chain joins TRBV28 to TRBJ2-7; the D gene is possibly TRBD2 (5 bases). The V gene's germline CDR1 is MDHEN and CDR2 SYDVKM. The V end was cut by 4 bases, the J end by 7 bases, with 11 bases between. The CDR3 is made up of 12 amino acids.

The V call is TRBV29-1, the J call TRBJ2-1; 9 bases are a match to TRBD1. J was trimmed by 6 bases and V by 4 bases; bases with no gene match: 7. The CDR3 sequence is 14 residues long. Looked up from germline, CDR1 is SQVTM and CDR2 is ANQGSEA. CDR3 loop: CSVGWEDRGNEQFF. CDR3 DNA: TGCAGCGTTGGATGGGAGGACAGGGGCAATGAGCAGTTCTTC.

The chain combines TRBV4-2 with TRBJ2-7; 10 positions agree with TRBD1. The germline CDR1 and CDR2 sequences are LGHNA and YNFKEQ. This CDR3 has 16 residues. Germline trimming cut 1 base from V and 0 bases from J; bases unmatched to any gene: 3. This CDR3 is CASSQVGDRGSYEQYF. The CDR3 DNA follows: TGTGCCAGCAGCCAAGTTGGGGACAGGGGCTCCTACGAGCAGTACTTC.

CDR3 bases: TGTGCCATCGGGGACGGTGGCTCCTACGAGCAGTACTTC. Protein: CAIGDGGSYEQYF. The V gene is TRBV10-3, the J gene TRBJ2-7; D tentatively fits TRBD1 or TRBD2 (5 bases each). The CDR3 sequence is 13 residues long. The V end lost 8 bases, the J end lost 0 bases, and 11 bases lay between the germline ends. The germline V gene has CDR1 ENHRY and CDR2 SYGVKD.